This T cell receptor beta chain was identified during a study of blood T cell repertoires in COVID-19. Authors' analysis steps: Reference gene primers were amplified, and this amplification served to estimate nucleated cell counts. Sequenced by immunoSEQ multiplex PCR; TCRdb stores in-frame clones only, minus some. V, J and clone size reflect that table, while D and trimming were determined from the DNA. The sample carries more than 250,000 clones, approximately 83% recorded once. Ages ranged from about 18 to 89 years, with residence in 24 US areas. Clinical history reported by participants formed the basis on which cohorts were assigned. CDR3 length equals 15 residues. V shed 4 bases and J 1 base; nucleotides not matched to a gene: 5. Germline CDR1 SGHNT, CDR2 YYREEE (reference sequence).

The chain recombines TRBV5-4 with TRBJ1-1; 9 bases line up with TRBD1. Sequencing was carried out using PBMCs or T cells enriched from blood (not recorded which). This receptor was identified in a man in his thirties or forties who had recovered from COVID-19. CDR3 residues: CASSRRTGENTEAFF. The CDR3 DNA is TGTGCCAGCAGCAGAAGGACAGGGGAGAACACTGAAGCTTTCTTT.